The following is a TCR beta chain sequence with its context. These data come from a study of blood T cell repertoires in COVID-19. Turning to the study itself: Some COVID-19 samples were acute and others convalescent; all came from the United States, Italy and Spain. T cells, B-cell-depleted T cells, or PBMCs supplied cDNA or gDNA.

The ends were cut back, 5 bases at V and 6 bases at J, with 14 bases in the middle. The CDR3 has 14 residues. Germline V CDR1 and CDR2: SEHNR, FQNEAQ (reference sequence). In the authors' methods: For nucleated cells, counts were estimated from reference gene primer amplification. Sequenced by immunoSEQ multiplex PCR; TCRdb stores in-frame clones only, minus some. The V and J calls and the clone size are those of that table, but D and trimming were determined from the DNA. The data show roughly 120,000 clones, over 75% seen once. The source is a man between 70 and 80 years old with active or convalescent COVID-19. The sample taken for sequencing was peripheral blood. This chain connects TRBV7-9 to TRBJ2-1, with a tentative D call TRBD1 (5 bases). This chain's CDR3 is CASSLRAGLNEQFF. The CDR3 bases are TGTGCCAGCAGCCTCAGGGCAGGGCTCAATGAGCAGTTCTTC.